The entry that follows covers one T cell receptor beta chain sequence. Data came from immunoSEQ multiplex PCR; TCRdb stores just in-frame clones and leaves some out. The sample lists 200,000 to 250,000 clones, roughly four fifths seen once, with about 4% in the top ten. The data derive from a study of blood T cell repertoires in COVID-19. Study in general: The analysed material was cDNA or gDNA that came from T cells, B-cell-depleted T cells, or PBMCs.

The receptor comes from a man in his forties or fifties with acute or convalescent COVID-19. The sequenced material came from peripheral blood.

This chain's CDR3 is CASSHPGYEQYF. The CDR3 DNA is TGTGCCAGCAGTCACCCCGGCTACGAGCAGTACTTC. The genes are TRBV27 and TRBJ2-7; D is unclear. Germline-derived CDR1 and CDR2 are MNHEY and SMNVEV (reference sequence). CDR3 length: 12 amino acids. Trimming cost V 5 bases and J 3 bases, with 8 bases left between them.